This is a list of T cell receptor beta chains from one sample in a study of OX40 agonist ivuxolimab in advanced cancers. Profiling relied on immunoSEQ multiplex PCR, and the TCRdb table lists in-frame clones only, not all of them. The sample lists about 53,000 clones; around nine tenths were seen once. This specimen consisted of CD4+ or CD8+ T cells sorted from blood, obtained in a trial of the OX40 agonist ivuxolimab. Source of these receptors: an adult with an advanced solid tumor such as melanoma, head and neck, liver or kidney cancer. The CDR3 runs from the conserved cysteine through the conserved F or W. D genes are given only for firm matches. Where a row states a size, it is once, few, many or the class of an expanded clone; other rows omit it.

d_call: .; j_call: TRBJ1-1; v_call: TRBV6-1; clone_size: .; cdr3_length: 11; cdr3_aa: CASSESGWAFF; cdr3_nt: TGTGCCAGCAGTGAATCCGGTTGGGCTTTCTTT
d_call: TRBD2; j_call: TRBJ2-2; v_call: TRBV10-3; clone_size: .; cdr3_length: 14; cdr3_aa: CAIMTSGGCGELFF; cdr3_nt: TGTGCCATCATGACTAGCGGGGGGTGCGGGGAGCTGTTTTTT
d_call: .; j_call: TRBJ2-5; v_call: TRBV5-1; clone_size: .; cdr3_length: 14; cdr3_aa: CASSFEGRRETQYF; cdr3_nt: TGCGCCAGCAGCTTCGAAGGGCGAAGGGAGACCCAGTACTTC
d_call: .; j_call: TRBJ2-5; v_call: TRBV11-2; clone_size: .; cdr3_length: 14; cdr3_aa: CASSLVPRGETQYF; cdr3_nt: TGTGCCAGCAGCTTAGTCCCCCGAGGGGAGACCCAGTACTTC
d_call: TRBD1; j_call: TRBJ1-1; v_call: TRBV18; clone_size: .; cdr3_length: 14; cdr3_aa: CASSTRQGNTEAFF; cdr3_nt: TGTGCCAGCTCAACGCGACAGGGGAACACTGAAGCTTTCTTT
d_call: TRBD1; j_call: TRBJ2-1; v_call: TRBV7-2; clone_size: .; cdr3_length: 15; cdr3_aa: CASSAGQGAYNEQFF; cdr3_nt: TGTGCCAGCAGCGCCGGACAGGGGGCTTACAATGAGCAGTTCTTC
d_call: TRBD2; j_call: TRBJ2-1; v_call: TRBV10-2; clone_size: .; cdr3_length: 15; cdr3_aa: CASSLSGVSYNEQFF; cdr3_nt: TGCGCCAGCAGTTTAAGCGGGGTCTCCTACAATGAGCAGTTCTTC
d_call: .; j_call: TRBJ2-4; v_call: TRBV5-6; clone_size: .; cdr3_length: 15; cdr3_aa: CASSVFGGNKNIQYF; cdr3_nt: TGTGCCAGCAGCGTCTTTGGAGGGAACAAAAACATTCAGTACTTC
d_call: .; j_call: TRBJ2-7; v_call: TRBV5-6; clone_size: .; cdr3_length: 12; cdr3_aa: CASSFQARMEYF; cdr3_nt: TGTGCCAGCAGCTTTCAGGCCCGTATGGAGTACTTC
d_call: .; j_call: TRBJ2-7; v_call: TRBV2; clone_size: .; cdr3_length: 13; cdr3_aa: CASSVQGTYEQYF; cdr3_nt: TGTGCCAGCAGTGTGCAGGGGACCTACGAGCAGTACTTC
d_call: TRBD1; j_call: TRBJ1-3; v_call: TRBV7-9; clone_size: .; cdr3_length: 14; cdr3_aa: CASSIGTDGNTIYF; cdr3_nt: TGTGCCAGCAGCATTGGGACAGATGGAAACACCATATATTTT
d_call: .; j_call: TRBJ2-7; v_call: TRBV6-6; clone_size: .; cdr3_length: 15; cdr3_aa: CASNSGSTISYEQYF; cdr3_nt: TGTGCCAGCAACAGTGGCAGCACCATATCCTACGAGCAGTACTTC
d_call: .; j_call: TRBJ2-7; v_call: TRBV6-1; clone_size: .; cdr3_length: 11; cdr3_aa: CASSERGEQYF; cdr3_nt: TGTGCCAGCAGCGAAAGGGGCGAGCAGTACTTC
d_call: .; j_call: TRBJ2-7; v_call: TRBV27; clone_size: .; cdr3_length: 15; cdr3_aa: CASRETVTVTYEQYF; cdr3_nt: TGTGCCAGCAGGGAGACCGTTACGGTAACCTACGAGCAGTACTTC
d_call: .; j_call: TRBJ2-5; v_call: TRBV7-9; clone_size: .; cdr3_length: 13; cdr3_aa: CASRTPVQETQYF; cdr3_nt: TGTGCCAGCCGTACTCCCGTTCAAGAGACCCAGTACTTC
d_call: .; j_call: TRBJ2-3; v_call: TRBV5-1; clone_size: .; cdr3_length: 13; cdr3_aa: CASSVRGTDTQYF; cdr3_nt: TGCGCCAGCAGCGTCCGGGGCACAGATACGCAGTATTTT
d_call: .; j_call: TRBJ2-2; v_call: TRBV15; clone_size: .; cdr3_length: 15; cdr3_aa: CATSKQVGIGGELFF; cdr3_nt: TGTGCCACCAGTAAACAGGTTGGGATTGGCGGGGAGCTGTTTTTT
d_call: .; j_call: TRBJ1-1; v_call: TRBV5-1; clone_size: .; cdr3_length: 15; cdr3_aa: CASSLGNGGNTEAFF; cdr3_nt: TGCGCCAGCAGCTTGGGGAACGGGGGGAACACTGAAGCTTTCTTT
d_call: .; j_call: TRBJ2-7; v_call: TRBV7-9; clone_size: .; cdr3_length: 14; cdr3_aa: CASSFQGLGYEQYF; cdr3_nt: TGTGCCAGCAGCTTCCAGGGTTTAGGCTACGAGCAGTACTTC
d_call: .; j_call: TRBJ1-1; v_call: TRBV28; clone_size: .; cdr3_length: 13; cdr3_aa: CASRPQKNTEAFF; cdr3_nt: TGTGCCAGCCGCCCCCAGAAGAACACTGAAGCTTTCTTT
d_call: TRBD1; j_call: TRBJ2-1; v_call: TRBV7-9; clone_size: .; cdr3_length: 16; cdr3_aa: CASSPGTGFSYNEQFF; cdr3_nt: TGTGCCAGCAGCCCCGGGACAGGGTTCTCCTACAATGAGCAGTTCTTC
d_call: .; j_call: TRBJ2-7; v_call: TRBV28; clone_size: .; cdr3_length: 16; cdr3_aa: CASSLASLAGSYEQYF; cdr3_nt: TGTGCCAGCAGTTTAGCCAGCTTGGCAGGTTCCTACGAGCAGTACTTC
d_call: .; j_call: TRBJ2-6; v_call: TRBV4-1; clone_size: .; cdr3_length: 16; cdr3_aa: CASSQELGLRANVLTF; cdr3_nt: TGCGCCAGCAGCCAAGAACTGGGCCTAAGGGCCAACGTCCTGACTTTC
d_call: .; j_call: TRBJ2-1; v_call: TRBV7-3; clone_size: .; cdr3_length: 13; cdr3_aa: CASSPAPTSTQFF; cdr3_nt: TGTGCCAGCAGCCCCGCCCCAACTAGCACACAGTTCTTC
d_call: .; j_call: TRBJ2-5; v_call: TRBV5-4; clone_size: .; cdr3_length: 13; cdr3_aa: CASSLSGKETQYF; cdr3_nt: TGTGCCAGCAGCTTATCAGGGAAAGAGACCCAGTACTTC
d_call: TRBD1; j_call: TRBJ1-1; v_call: TRBV4-1; clone_size: .; cdr3_length: 14; cdr3_aa: CASSQEGRGQRAFF; cdr3_nt: TGCGCCAGCAGCCAAGAGGGCAGGGGGCAAAGAGCTTTCTTT
d_call: .; j_call: TRBJ2-7; v_call: TRBV10-2; clone_size: .; cdr3_length: 14; cdr3_aa: CASRSDWSSYEQYF; cdr3_nt: TGCGCCAGCAGATCGGACTGGAGCTCCTACGAGCAGTACTTC
d_call: .; j_call: TRBJ1-1; v_call: TRBV7-2; clone_size: .; cdr3_length: 12; cdr3_aa: CASSLEGPEAFF; cdr3_nt: TGTGCCAGCAGCTTAGAAGGGCCTGAAGCTTTCTTT
d_call: .; j_call: TRBJ2-4; v_call: TRBV9; clone_size: once; cdr3_length: 13; cdr3_aa: CASSVFPEDIQYF; cdr3_nt: TGTGCCAGCAGCGTATTCCCCGAGGACATTCAGTACTTC
d_call: .; j_call: TRBJ2-4; v_call: TRBV7-3; clone_size: .; cdr3_length: 18; cdr3_aa: CASSPFSGRQSHVGIQYF; cdr3_nt: TGTGCCAGCAGCCCGTTTTCGGGGCGGCAGAGCCACGTCGGCATTCAGTACTTC
d_call: .; j_call: TRBJ1-5; v_call: TRBV28; clone_size: .; cdr3_length: 12; cdr3_aa: CASTAVREPQHF; cdr3_nt: TGTGCCAGCACTGCCGTTCGCGAGCCCCAGCATTTT
d_call: .; j_call: TRBJ1-5; v_call: TRBV5-6; clone_size: .; cdr3_length: 14; cdr3_aa: CASTMGVGDQPQHF; cdr3_nt: TGTGCCAGCACCATGGGAGTAGGCGATCAGCCCCAGCATTTT
d_call: .; j_call: TRBJ2-7; v_call: TRBV4-1; clone_size: .; cdr3_length: 15; cdr3_aa: CASSQERVGVYEQYF; cdr3_nt: TGCGCCAGCAGCCAGGAGCGGGTCGGGGTCTACGAGCAGTACTTC
d_call: .; j_call: TRBJ1-5; v_call: TRBV6-6; clone_size: few; cdr3_length: 14; cdr3_aa: CASSPSDAAQPQHF; cdr3_nt: TGTGCCAGCAGTCCCTCCGACGCAGCGCAGCCCCAGCATTTT
d_call: .; j_call: TRBJ1-2; v_call: TRBV4-1; clone_size: few; cdr3_length: 15; cdr3_aa: CASTPRSGFRYGYTF; cdr3_nt: TGCGCCAGCACCCCACGTAGCGGCTTCCGCTATGGCTACACCTTC
d_call: TRBD2; j_call: TRBJ2-2; v_call: TRBV5-5; clone_size: .; cdr3_length: 16; cdr3_aa: CASSLRLAANTGELFF; cdr3_nt: TGTGCCAGCAGCTTGAGACTAGCGGCAAACACCGGGGAGCTGTTTTTT
d_call: .; j_call: TRBJ1-5; v_call: TRBV2; clone_size: few; cdr3_length: 14; cdr3_aa: CASSDSYSNQPQHF; cdr3_nt: TGTGCCAGCAGTGACAGTTATAGCAATCAGCCCCAGCATTTT
d_call: .; j_call: TRBJ1-2; v_call: TRBV19; clone_size: .; cdr3_length: 13; cdr3_aa: CASSPGGDYGYTF; cdr3_nt: TGTGCCAGTAGCCCCGGAGGTGACTATGGCTACACCTTC
d_call: .; j_call: TRBJ2-7; v_call: TRBV10-3; clone_size: .; cdr3_length: 11; cdr3_aa: CAISAEGEQYF; cdr3_nt: TGTGCCATCAGTGCGGAGGGCGAGCAGTACTTC
d_call: .; j_call: TRBJ1-5; v_call: TRBV4-1; clone_size: .; cdr3_length: 15; cdr3_aa: CASSQGQAPINPQHF; cdr3_nt: TGCGCCAGCAGCCAAGGACAGGCTCCTATCAATCCCCAGCATTTT
d_call: .; j_call: TRBJ1-5; v_call: TRBV9; clone_size: .; cdr3_length: 15; cdr3_aa: CASSSGPLGNQPQHF; cdr3_nt: TGTGCCAGCAGTTCCGGGCCCTTGGGCAATCAGCCCCAGCATTTT
d_call: TRBD1; j_call: TRBJ2-7; v_call: TRBV28; clone_size: .; cdr3_length: 13; cdr3_aa: CASSSGQIYEQYF; cdr3_nt: TGTGCCAGCAGTTCGGGACAGATCTACGAGCAGTACTTC
d_call: .; j_call: TRBJ2-7; v_call: TRBV6-4; clone_size: .; cdr3_length: 12; cdr3_aa: CASRRLRGEQYF; cdr3_nt: TGTGCCAGCAGGCGTCTCCGTGGGGAGCAGTACTTC
d_call: TRBD2; j_call: TRBJ2-1; v_call: TRBV28; clone_size: .; cdr3_length: 16; cdr3_aa: CASSPLAGASYNEQFF; cdr3_nt: TGTGCCAGCAGTCCCCTAGCGGGGGCGTCCTACAATGAGCAGTTCTTC
d_call: TRBD2; j_call: TRBJ2-3; v_call: TRBV10-3; clone_size: .; cdr3_length: 14; cdr3_aa: CAIREGLATDTQYF; cdr3_nt: TGTGCCATCAGAGAGGGACTAGCGACAGATACGCAGTATTTT
d_call: .; j_call: TRBJ2-7; v_call: TRBV18; clone_size: .; cdr3_length: 15; cdr3_aa: CASSAPGGLSYEQYF; cdr3_nt: TGTGCCAGCTCGGCTCCCGGGGGTCTTTCCTACGAGCAGTACTTC
d_call: .; j_call: TRBJ1-1; v_call: TRBV19; clone_size: .; cdr3_length: 16; cdr3_aa: CASSPPLGAVPIEAFF; cdr3_nt: TGTGCCAGTAGTCCGCCTTTAGGGGCGGTCCCTATTGAAGCTTTCTTT
d_call: TRBD2; j_call: TRBJ2-1; v_call: TRBV11-2; clone_size: once; cdr3_length: 19; cdr3_aa: CASSLDPTSGKNRYNEQFF; cdr3_nt: TGTGCCAGCAGCTTAGACCCAACTAGCGGAAAAAATCGGTACAATGAGCAGTTCTTC